This entry lists 23 T cell receptor beta chains sequenced from one sample in a study of identical twins. TCRdb called the 5' RACE reads again in MiXCR, with one record for every CDR3 protein. The table records 500,000 to 550,000 distinct CDR3 sequences, around 20% of them present only once. These data also featured in a second study, about T cells expressing NK-cell markers.

Sequencing was done on a sample of CD4+ T cells sorted from blood. Receptor source: a woman under 30 in good health.

The chain combines TRBV10-3 with TRBJ2-1, with D perhaps matching TRBD2 (6 bases). V lost 3 bases, J lost 1 base, and 13 bases lay in between. The CDR3 extends over 16 amino acids. In germline, CDR1 is ENHRY, CDR2 SYGVKD. The CDR3: CAISDPGLPSYNEQFF. Written as DNA, the CDR3 is TGTGCCATCAGTGACCCGGGACTTCCATCCTACAATGAGCAGTTCTTC.

This clonotype appeared a few times. The chain combines TRBV12-3 or TRBV12-4 with TRBJ1-2; no definite D call. V was clipped by 5 bases and J by 8 bases, with 12 bases between them. The CDR3 length is 12 residues. The CDR3 nucleotides read TGTGCCAGCAGTCCTTGGCTGGGCGGCTACACCTTC. Protein product: CASSPWLGGYTF.

V usage is TRBV5-1 and J usage is TRBJ1-1, with D uncertain. Trimming shortened V by 2 bases and J by 2 bases, and 10 bases separated the two germline ends. CDR1 is SGHRS, CDR2 YFSETQ, per germline. The CDR3 length is 14 residues. CDR3 DNA: TGCGCCAGCAGCTTTGGCCAAAGAAACACTGAAGCTTTCTTT. Amino acid sequence: CASSFGQRNTEAFF.

CDR3 in amino acids: CASSFTAGGPADTQYF. Here the CDR3 DNA reads TGCGCCAGCAGCTTTACCGCGGGAGGGCCCGCAGATACGCAGTATTTT. J is TRBJ2-3 and V is TRBV5-1; 9 bases fit TRBD2. Germline V gene sequence: CDR1 SGHRS, CDR2 YFSETQ. V was clipped by 2 bases and J by 4 bases; unmatched bases: 8. The CDR3 loop spans 16 amino acids.

This clonotype was picked up a small number of times. The J gene is TRBJ2-4, the V gene TRBV12-3 or TRBV12-4; TRBD1 might be the D (7 bases). Deletions cut 2 bases from V and 9 bases from J, with 17 bases between. This CDR3 has 15 residues. The CDR3 sequence is CASSLFPGQGGIQYF. CDR3 nucleotides: TGTGCCAGCAGTTTATTTCCGGGCCAGGGGGGCATTCAGTACTTC.

The sample holds a few counts of this clonotype. The rearrangement joins TRBV18 to TRBJ1-3; maybe TRBD1 (6 bases). From germline, CDR1 is KGHSH and CDR2 LQKENI. Trimming took off 5 bases at V and 1 base at J, with 12 bases between the two ends. CDR3 length: 15 residues. The CDR3 loop is CASSARTVSGNTIYF. The DNA for the CDR3 is TGTGCCAGCTCAGCCAGGACAGTGTCTGGAAACACCATATATTTT.

The V call is TRBV18, the J call TRBJ1-6; a weak D match, TRBD1 (5 bases). CDR3 length: 14 amino acids. V was shortened by 2 bases and J by 8 bases, with 10 bases between the two germline ends. Germline-derived CDR1 and CDR2 are KGHSH and LQKENI. The CDR3 region is CASSPGGTDSPLHF. The CDR3 region has the DNA TGTGCCAGCTCACCAGGGGGGACGGATTCACCCCTCCACTTT.

The rearrangement links TRBV7-2 to TRBJ2-3; the match to TRBD2 covers 9 bases. The CDR3 runs 14 residues. CDR1 is SGHTA and CDR2 is FQGNSA in the germline V gene. V lost 8 bases and J lost 2; bases outside the gene matches: 5. In nucleotides, the CDR3 is TGTGCCAGCCGGCTAGCGGGACTCACAGATACGCAGTATTTT. Protein product: CASRLAGLTDTQYF.

This clonotype was observed a handful of times. This chain connects TRBV29-1 to TRBJ2-5; no firm D call. Germline lookup yields CDR1 SQVTM and CDR2 ANQGSEA. Trimming pared 8 bases from V and 5 bases from J, leaving 9 bases between. CDR3 length: 10 amino acids. CDR3 nucleotides: TGCAGCACCCGTAAGGAGACCCAGTACTTC. It translates to CSTRKETQYF.

This clonotype was detected many times. The chain links TRBV5-6 to TRBJ2-7; D ambiguous. V gave up 2 bases and J gave up 2 bases, with 8 bases separating them. This CDR3 contains 13 residues. Germline V CDR1 and CDR2: SGHDT, YYEEEE. This CDR3 reads CASSFVTAYEQYF. CDR3 bases: TGTGCCAGCAGCTTCGTTACAGCCTACGAGCAGTACTTC.

The chain carries TRBV30 and TRBJ1-1, with D maybe TRBD1 (5 bases). Germline lookup yields CDR1 GTSNPN and CDR2 SVGIG (reference sequence). The length of the CDR3 is 12 residues. The V end was cut by 0 bases, the J end by 6 bases, with 8 bases between. The CDR3 coding sequence is TGTGCCTGGAGTGTACGACAGTCTGAAGCTTTCTTT. Its translation is CAWSVRQSEAFF.

This clonotype showed up just a few times. This chain joins TRBV12-3 or TRBV12-4 and TRBJ2-7; 7 bases align to TRBD2. The CDR3 covers 14 residues. V lost 3 bases and J lost 6; bases outside the gene matches: 8. For the CDR3, the DNA is TGTGCCAGCAGTTTCTCCGGGGGGAATAGCGAGCAGTACTTC. Its translation: CASSFSGGNSEQYF.

The chain combines TRBV5-1 with TRBJ2-1, with 9 nucleotides matching TRBD2. In germline, CDR1 is SGHRS, CDR2 YFSETQ. The V gene end was trimmed by 2 bases and the J gene end by 4 bases; junction bases not matched to a gene: 4. This CDR3 has 15 residues. Written as DNA, the CDR3 is TGCGCCAGCAGCTTCGTAGCGGGGGAATACAATGAGCAGTTCTTC. Its protein product is CASSFVAGEYNEQFF.

V is TRBV20-1 and J is TRBJ1-4, with 7 bases aligning to TRBD1. V lost 4 bases and J lost 5; bases outside the gene matches: 13. The CDR3 spans 16 residues. Germline V lookup: CDR1 DFQATT, CDR2 SNEGSKA (reference sequence). CDR3 residues: CSANLLRQGLNEKLFF. In DNA form, the CDR3 reads TGCAGTGCTAACCTCTTAAGACAGGGCTTAAATGAAAAACTGTTTTTT.

This clonotype was detected a few times. The rearrangement joins TRBV12-5 to TRBJ1-1; weak D call: TRBD1 (5 bases). V was cut by 0 bases and J by 1 base, with 12 bases left in between. The CDR3 is 16 amino acids. Germline values: CDR1 LGHNT, CDR2 FRNRAP. The CDR3 coding sequence is TGTGCTAGTGGTTTGGTGATTGGGGGGAAGAACACTGAAGCTTTCTTT. This codes for CASGLVIGGKNTEAFF.

This clonotype was found once. This sequence joins TRBV30 and TRBJ1-6; D is perhaps TRBD1 (5 bases). This CDR3 is 16 amino acids long. With 2 bases removed from V and 7 bases from J, the gap between germline ends came to 18 bases. Germline V gives CDR1 GTSNPN, CDR2 SVGIG (reference sequence). For the CDR3, the DNA is TGTGCCTGGAGTCGGGGGAGTACTATCTCGAATTCACCCCTCCACTTT. Residues: CAWSRGSTISNSPLHF. The complete variable domain, with remaining parts taken from reference TRBV30 and TRBJ1-6, reads SQTIHQWPATLVQPVGSPLSLECTVEGTSNPNLYWYRQAAGRGLQLLFYSVGIGQISSEVPQNLSASRPQDRQFILSSKKLLLSDSGFYLCAWSRGSTISNSPLHFGNGTRLTVT.

This clonotype has just a few counts. The J gene is TRBJ2-7, the V gene TRBV6-2 or TRBV6-3; 8 bases fit TRBD2. Losses at the gene ends were 7 bases for V and 4 bases for J; bases not matched to a gene: 12. The length of the CDR3 is 15 residues. Germline CDR1 is MNHEY and CDR2 is SVGEGT. The CDR3 here is CASIPQAGVGYEQYF. The CDR3 DNA follows: TGTGCCAGCATACCCCAAGCGGGAGTAGGATACGAGCAGTACTTC.

This clonotype was detected only a few times. The chain combines TRBV12-3 or TRBV12-4 with TRBJ2-3; D might be TRBD1 (5 bases). Trimming removed 6 bases from V and 11 bases from J, with 12 bases in between. CDR3 length equals 11 residues. The CDR3 DNA follows: TGTGCCAGCAGCCTCCAAAGGGGGCAGTATTTT. Translation gives CASSLQRGQYF.

This clonotype was seen only a few times. This sequence joins TRBV10-1 and TRBJ2-1; 8 bases line up with TRBD1. J was trimmed by 6 bases and V by 5 bases; bases with no gene match: 6. Germline CDR1 and CDR2: WNHNN and SYGVQD (reference sequence). The CDR3 has 14 amino acids. This chain's CDR3 is CASSLTGVSNEQFF. As DNA, the CDR3 is TGCGCCAGCAGTTTGACAGGGGTCTCCAATGAGCAGTTCTTC.

This clonotype was detected a few times. The chain joins TRBV5-6 to TRBJ2-7; 7 bases map to TRBD2. Germline lookup yields CDR1 SGHDT and CDR2 YYEEEE. This CDR3 is built from 16 residues. Trimming took 3 bases from V and 1 from J; bases not matched to a gene: 10. Here the CDR3 DNA reads TGTGCCAGCAGCTCCCTTCCGCGGGGGATTTCCTACGAGCAGTACTTC. Its translation is CASSSLPRGISYEQYF.

The genes are TRBV18 and TRBJ2-2; no firm D call. The germline V gene encodes CDR1 KGHSH and CDR2 LQKENI. The CDR3 has 15 amino acids. The ends were cut back, 2 bases at V and 6 bases at J, with 13 bases in the middle. The CDR3 protein is CASSPERSTSGELFF. DNA for the CDR3: TGTGCCAGCTCACCAGAACGGTCAACATCCGGGGAGCTGTTTTTT.

The J gene is TRBJ2-6, the V gene TRBV14, with D perhaps TRBD1 or TRBD2 (6 bases each). This CDR3 comprises 16 residues. The ends were cut back, 4 bases at V and 2 bases at J, with 12 bases in the middle. The V gene's germline CDR1 is SGHDN and CDR2 FVKESK. In nucleotides, the CDR3 is TGTGCCAGCAGCCTACGTAGGGGGGCTGGGGCCAACGTCCTGACTTTC. Its translation: CASSLRRGAGANVLTF.

V and J are TRBV27 and TRBJ2-3; D call uncertain. Trimming pared 3 bases from V and 6 bases from J, leaving 13 bases between. There are 14 residues in the CDR3. Germline V gene sequence: CDR1 MNHEY, CDR2 SMNVEV (reference sequence). DNA of the CDR3: TGTGCCAGCAGTTTCAAGCGCTTGAGGGATACGCAGTATTTT. Translation: CASSFKRLRDTQYF.